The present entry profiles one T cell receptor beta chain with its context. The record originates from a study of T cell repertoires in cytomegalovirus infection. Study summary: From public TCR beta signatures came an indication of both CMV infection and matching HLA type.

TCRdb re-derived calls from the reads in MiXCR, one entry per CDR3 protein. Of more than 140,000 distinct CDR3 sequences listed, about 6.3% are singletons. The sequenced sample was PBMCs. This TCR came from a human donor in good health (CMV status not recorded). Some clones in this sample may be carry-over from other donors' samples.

The CDR3 sequence: CASSLSSSGWNEQFF. CDR3 coding DNA: TGTGCCAGCAGTTTGAGTTCATCTGGATGGAATGAGCAGTTCTTC. V gene TRBV28 combines with J gene TRBJ2-1, with D unclear. V gave up 3 bases and J gave up 7 bases, with 16 bases separating them. This CDR3 has 15 amino acids. Germline-derived CDR1 and CDR2 are MDHEN and SYDVKM.